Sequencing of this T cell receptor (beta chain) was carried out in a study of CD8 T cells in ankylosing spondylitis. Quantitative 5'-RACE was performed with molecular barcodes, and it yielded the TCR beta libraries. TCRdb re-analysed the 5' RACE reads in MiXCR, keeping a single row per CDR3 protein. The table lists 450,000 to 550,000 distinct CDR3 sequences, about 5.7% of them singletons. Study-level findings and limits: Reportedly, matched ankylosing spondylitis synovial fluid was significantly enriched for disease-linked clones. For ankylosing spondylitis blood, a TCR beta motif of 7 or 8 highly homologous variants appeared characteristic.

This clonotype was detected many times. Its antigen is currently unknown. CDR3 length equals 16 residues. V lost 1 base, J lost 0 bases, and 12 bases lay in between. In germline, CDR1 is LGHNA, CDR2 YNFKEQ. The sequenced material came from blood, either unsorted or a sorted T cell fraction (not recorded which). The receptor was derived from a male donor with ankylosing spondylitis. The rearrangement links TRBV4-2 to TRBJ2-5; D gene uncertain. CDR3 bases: TGTGCCAGCAGCCAAGGCACCCTATCGTACCAAGAGACCCAGTACTTC. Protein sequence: CASSQGTLSYQETQYF.